This is a list of T cell receptor beta chains from one sample in a study of cytomegalovirus exposure and HLA in healthy donors. The repertoire was sequenced with immunoSEQ multiplex PCR; TCRdb's copy has only in-frame clones and lacks some. Counted here are some 170,000 clones, over 70% occurring once; the ten biggest clones make up over 2%. What was sequenced was PBMCs. Source of these receptors: a woman between 25 and 40 years old in good health and CMV-seronegative. Each CDR3 is given with its conserved first and last residue. A D gene is named only where the DNA matches it firmly. Part of the rows lack a size; the others show once, few, many or a class for expanded clones.

clone_size,v_call,j_call,d_call,cdr3_nt,cdr3_aa
.,TRBV5-4,TRBJ2-7,TRBD1,TGTGCCAGCAGCTTGGTCGGACAGGGCGCCTACGAGCAGTACTTC,CASSLVGQGAYEQYF
.,TRBV7-8,TRBJ1-3,TRBD1,TGTGCCAGCAGCCGAAATCTGGGACAGGGAGTCGGAAACACCATATATTTT,CASSRNLGQGVGNTIYF
.,TRBV27,TRBJ2-2,.,TGTGCCAGCAGTTTGGGGGCCCCGAACACCGGGGAGCTGTTTTTT,CASSLGAPNTGELFF
.,TRBV28,TRBJ2-7,.,TGTGCCAGCTCCTCCGTGGGAGTTCCCCACGAGCAGTACTTC,CASSSVGVPHEQYF
.,TRBV7-9,TRBJ1-2,TRBD1,TGTGCCAGCAGCTCTGACAGGGGGAATCGGTCCTTC,CASSSDRGNRSF
.,TRBV29-1,TRBJ2-3,.,TGCAGCGTCCGACCCAGGGGCGAAAGCACAGATACGCAGTATTTT,CSVRPRGESTDTQYF
once,TRBV28,TRBJ2-6,.,TGTGCCAGTTTCAGTCTCTCTGGGGCCAACGTCCTGACTTTC,CASFSLSGANVLTF
.,TRBV7-8,TRBJ1-4,.,TGTGCCAGCAGCAGAGGGCCAGGGGATACTAATGAAAAACTGTTTTTT,CASSRGPGDTNEKLFF
.,TRBV4-1,TRBJ2-4,TRBD2,TGCGCCAGCAGCCAAGAGACGGGACTACTAAACATTCAGTACTTC,CASSQETGLLNIQYF
.,TRBV7-8,TRBJ2-3,TRBD1,TGTGCCAGCAGTTACTCGGGACAGGGGGCCACAGATACGCAGTATTTT,CASSYSGQGATDTQYF
few,TRBV28,TRBJ2-5,TRBD2,TGTGCCAGCAAGAGCGGGGGATCAGAAGAGACCCAGTACTTC,CASKSGGSEETQYF
few,TRBV28,TRBJ1-1,TRBD1,TGTGCCAGCAGTCCCTGGACAGGAAACACTGAAGCTTTCTTT,CASSPWTGNTEAFF
.,TRBV27,TRBJ1-5,.,TGTGCCAGCAGTTTATCTTCGACTCTAAATCAGCCCCAGCATTTT,CASSLSSTLNQPQHF
.,TRBV18,TRBJ1-2,.,TGTGCCAGCTCAGCGGTCCAGGGTCGCGGCTATGGCTACACCTTC,CASSAVQGRGYGYTF
.,TRBV21-1,TRBJ2-3,.,TGTGCCAGCAGCAATTCCGGACTAGCGGGGGCCACCCATGACCCCACAGATACGCAGTATTTT,CASSNSGLAGATHDPTDTQYF
.,TRBV10-2,TRBJ2-1,TRBD1,TGCGCCAGCAGTGTAATATGGGACAGCGATAAGTTCTTC,CASSVIWDSDKFF
once,TRBV5-4,TRBJ2-1,TRBD1,TGTGCCAGCAGCTCCGGGACAGAAAGCTCCTACAATGAGCAGTTCTTC,CASSSGTESSYNEQFF
.,TRBV5-5,TRBJ2-2,.,TGTGCCAGCAGCTTGGCTTCCCAGGGGTCGAACACCGGGGAGCTGTTTTTT,CASSLASQGSNTGELFF
once,TRBV5-6,TRBJ2-1,.,TGTGCCAGCAGCTTCCCTCACTCGTCAAGCTCCTACAATGAGCAGTTCTTC,CASSFPHSSSSYNEQFF
once,TRBV4-3,TRBJ2-7,.,TGCGCCAGCAGCCAAGCTGCTAGCCCGTCGGGGGAGCAGTACTTC,CASSQAASPSGEQYF
.,TRBV28,TRBJ2-1,.,TGTGCCAGCAGTTTCCTAGGCGATGAGCAGTTCTTC,CASSFLGDEQFF
few,TRBV2,TRBJ1-4,TRBD1,TGTGCCAGCAGTCAGGACAGGGTGGCTAATGAAAAACTGTTTTTT,CASSQDRVANEKLFF
few,TRBV5-6,TRBJ2-7,.,TGTGCCAGCAGCCGGGACTACGAGCAGTACTTC,CASSRDYEQYF
.,TRBV30,TRBJ1-3,.,TGTGCCTGGAGTGTAGCGGGACACAGCTCTGGAAACACCATATATTTT,CAWSVAGHSSGNTIYF
.,TRBV10-2,TRBJ2-5,TRBD2,TGCGCCAGCAGTGAGGGACTAGCGACAGAGACCCAGTACTTC,CASSEGLATETQYF
.,TRBV7-9,TRBJ2-7,.,TGTGCCAGCAGCTTAGTTCTAAACGAGCAGTACTTC,CASSLVLNEQYF
.,TRBV5-1,TRBJ1-5,TRBD1,TGCGCCAGCAGTCCTGAGACAGGGAGTAATCAGCCCCAGCATTTT,CASSPETGSNQPQHF
.,TRBV7-9,TRBJ2-1,TRBD2,TGTGCCAGCAGCTTCGACGGACTAGCGAGGAATGAGCAGTTCTTC,CASSFDGLARNEQFF
.,TRBV18,TRBJ2-7,TRBD1,TGTGCCAGCTCACCTCCGGGACAGGGCTCCTACGAGCAGTACTTC,CASSPPGQGSYEQYF
.,TRBV5-1,TRBJ2-2,TRBD2,TGCGCCAGCATGCGGGGGGACACCGGGGAGCTGTTTTTT,CASMRGDTGELFF
few,TRBV28,TRBJ1-1,.,TGTGCCAGCAGTCGGACAACGAACACTGAAGCTTTCTTT,CASSRTTNTEAFF
.,TRBV19,TRBJ2-1,TRBD2,TGTGCCAGTAGTATTAGGCGGGGGGAGCACAATGAGCAGTTCTTC,CASSIRRGEHNEQFF
.,TRBV5-6,TRBJ2-3,.,TGTGCCAGCAGCTTCGGACTGGATAGTACGCAGTATTTT,CASSFGLDSTQYF
few,TRBV28,TRBJ1-3,.,TGTGCCAGCAGTTTATTGCGGACTGGAAACACCATATATTTT,CASSLLRTGNTIYF
.,TRBV30,TRBJ2-3,TRBD1,TGTGCCTGGAGAGGGACAGGGGGCCGCACAGATACGCAGTATTTT,CAWRGTGGRTDTQYF
.,TRBV7-3,TRBJ2-1,TRBD2,TGTGCCAGCAGCCGTAACAGGGTAGCGGGAGATGAGCAGTTCTTC,CASSRNRVAGDEQFF
.,TRBV7-9,TRBJ1-2,.,TGTGCCAGCAGTTTACCGGGTGGCAGCTACTATGGCTACACCTTC,CASSLPGGSYYGYTF
.,TRBV28,TRBJ2-7,.,TGTGCCAGCAGGACTTTTATTAACAGGGCAACCTACGAGCAGTACTTC,CASRTFINRATYEQYF